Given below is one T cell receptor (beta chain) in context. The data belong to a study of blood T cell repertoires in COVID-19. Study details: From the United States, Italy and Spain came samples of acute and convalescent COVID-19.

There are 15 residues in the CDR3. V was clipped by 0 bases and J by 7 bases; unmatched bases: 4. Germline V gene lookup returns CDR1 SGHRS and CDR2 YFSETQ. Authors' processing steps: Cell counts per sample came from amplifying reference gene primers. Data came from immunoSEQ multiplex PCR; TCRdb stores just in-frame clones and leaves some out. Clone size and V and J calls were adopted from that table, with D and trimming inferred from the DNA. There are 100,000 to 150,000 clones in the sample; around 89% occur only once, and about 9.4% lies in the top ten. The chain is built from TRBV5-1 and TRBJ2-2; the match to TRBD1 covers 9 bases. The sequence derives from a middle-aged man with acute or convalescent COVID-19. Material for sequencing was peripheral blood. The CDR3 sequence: CASSLAGQGFGELFF. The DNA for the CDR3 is TGCGCCAGCAGCTTGGCGGGACAGGGCTTCGGGGAGCTGTTTTTT.